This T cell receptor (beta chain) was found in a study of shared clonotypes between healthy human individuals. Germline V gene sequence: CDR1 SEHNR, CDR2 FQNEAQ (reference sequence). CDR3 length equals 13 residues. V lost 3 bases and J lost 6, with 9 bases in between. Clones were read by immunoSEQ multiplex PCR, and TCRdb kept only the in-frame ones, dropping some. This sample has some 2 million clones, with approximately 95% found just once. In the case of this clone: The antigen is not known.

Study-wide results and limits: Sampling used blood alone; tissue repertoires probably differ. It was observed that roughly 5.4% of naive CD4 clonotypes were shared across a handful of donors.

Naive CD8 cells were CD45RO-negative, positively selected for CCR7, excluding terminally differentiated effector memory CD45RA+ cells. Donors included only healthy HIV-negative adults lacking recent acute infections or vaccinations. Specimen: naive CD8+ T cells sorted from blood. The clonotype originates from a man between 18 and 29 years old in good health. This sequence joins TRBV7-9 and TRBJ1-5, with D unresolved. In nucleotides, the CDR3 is TGTGCCAGCAGCTTGGAGGACGTTCAGCCCCAGCATTTT. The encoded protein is CASSLEDVQPQHF.